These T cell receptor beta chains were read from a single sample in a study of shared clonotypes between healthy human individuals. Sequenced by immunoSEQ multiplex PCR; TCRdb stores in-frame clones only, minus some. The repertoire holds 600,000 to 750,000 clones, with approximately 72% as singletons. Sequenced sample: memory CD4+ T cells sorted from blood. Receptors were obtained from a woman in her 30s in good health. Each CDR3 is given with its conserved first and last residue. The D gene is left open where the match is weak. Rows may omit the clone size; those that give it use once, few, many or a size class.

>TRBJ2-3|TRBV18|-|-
TGTGCCAGCTCGCCCGACGATACGCAGTATTTT
CASSPDDTQYF
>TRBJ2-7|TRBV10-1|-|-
TGCGCCAGCAGTGAACAGGGGAGGTCCTACGAGCAGTACTTC
CASSEQGRSYEQYF
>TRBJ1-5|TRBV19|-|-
TGTGCCAGTAGTATACGTGGTAGCAATCAGCCCCAGCATTTT
CASSIRGSNQPQHF
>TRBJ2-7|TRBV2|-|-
TGTGCCAGCAGTGAGGTCGCCGGGACTGCCTCCTACTACGAGCAGTACTTC
CASSEVAGTASYYEQYF
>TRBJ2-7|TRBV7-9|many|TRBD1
TGTGCCAGCAGCTTAGCCCAACCGGGACAGGGGAACGAGCAGTACTTC
CASSLAQPGQGNEQYF
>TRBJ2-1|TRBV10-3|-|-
TGTGCCATCAGCAGGGGTGGAGCATCCTACAATGAGCAGTTCTTC
CAISRGGASYNEQFF
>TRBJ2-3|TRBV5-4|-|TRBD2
TGTGCCAGCAGCTTGGCCAGCGGGAAGGAGTATTTT
CASSLASGKEYF
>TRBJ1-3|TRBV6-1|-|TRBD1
TGTGCCAGCAGTGAAATGGACAGGAGGGGAAACACCATATATTTT
CASSEMDRRGNTIYF
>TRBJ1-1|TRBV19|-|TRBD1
TGTGCCAGTAGTAATAGGGGGACAGGCGGAGGACCCACTGAAGCTTTCTTT
CASSNRGTGGGPTEAFF
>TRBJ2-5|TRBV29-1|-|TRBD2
TGCAGCGTCCGCGGGAGTGGGGAGACCCAGTACTTC
CSVRGSGETQYF
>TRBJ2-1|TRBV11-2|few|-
TGTGCCAGCAGCTTAGATCCACAGGTCCTCTACAATGAGCAGTTCTTC
CASSLDPQVLYNEQFF
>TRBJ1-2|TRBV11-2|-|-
TGTGCCAGCAGGGAACAGGGATATGGCTACACCTTC
CASREQGYGYTF
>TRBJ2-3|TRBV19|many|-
TGTGCCAGTAGTAAGAGAAGGGGAGGCACAGATACGCAGTATTTT
CASSKRRGGTDTQYF
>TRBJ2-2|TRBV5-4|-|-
TGTGCCAGCAGCTTGGCTGGGGGAAACACCGGGGAGCTGTTTTTT
CASSLAGGNTGELFF
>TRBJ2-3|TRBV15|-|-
TGTGCCACCAGCAGAGATCTCGGGTCGGATACGCAGTATTTT
CATSRDLGSDTQYF
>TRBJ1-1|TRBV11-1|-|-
TGTGCCAGCAGCCCCCGGACAAACCTGAACACTGAAGCTTTCTTT
CASSPRTNLNTEAFF
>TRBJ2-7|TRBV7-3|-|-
TGTGCCAGCAGCTTAAGGGGGGCGCCTACTCACGAGCAGTACTTC
CASSLRGAPTHEQYF
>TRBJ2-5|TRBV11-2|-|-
TGTGCCAGCAGCGCCCGACAGCTAGAGACCCAGTACTTC
CASSARQLETQYF
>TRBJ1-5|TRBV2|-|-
TGTGCCAGCGCGATGGGGGGCAGTCAGCCCCAGCATTTT
CASAMGGSQPQHF
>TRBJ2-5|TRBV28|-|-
TGTGCCAGCAGTTTAAGGGGCGGGTTGGAGACCCAGTACTTC
CASSLRGGLETQYF
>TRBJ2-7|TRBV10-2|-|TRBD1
TGCGCCAGCAGTGTTAAACAGGGGGCGTACGAGCAGTACTTC
CASSVKQGAYEQYF
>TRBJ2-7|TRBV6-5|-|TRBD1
TGTGCCAGCAGTACGGACAGGGATAACTACGAGCAGTACTTC
CASSTDRDNYEQYF
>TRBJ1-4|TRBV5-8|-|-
TGTGCCAGCAGCTTGTCCCCAGCCCTCTATGAAAAACTGTTTTTT
CASSLSPALYEKLFF
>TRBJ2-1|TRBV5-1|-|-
TGCGCCAGCCGACTCGAGGACGGCCCCAATGAGCAGTTCTTC
CASRLEDGPNEQFF
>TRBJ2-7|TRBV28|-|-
TGTGCCAGCGGAAGACAGTACTTC
CASGRQYF
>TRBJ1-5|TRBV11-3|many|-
TGTGCCAGCAGCTTGGTAAGGGTTAGCAATCAGCCCCAGCATTTT
CASSLVRVSNQPQHF
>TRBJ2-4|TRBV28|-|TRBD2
TGTGCCAGCAGTTTCAACGGGAGGAACATTCAGTACTTC
CASSFNGRNIQYF
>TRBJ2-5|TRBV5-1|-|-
TGCGCCAGCAGCCCGGGACACATTGAGACCCAGTACTTC
CASSPGHIETQYF
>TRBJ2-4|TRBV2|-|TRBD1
TGTGCCAGCAGACCTGGACAGGTCAAAAACATTCAGTACTTC
CASRPGQVKNIQYF
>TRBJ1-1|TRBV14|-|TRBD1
TGTGCCAGCAGACCTGACAGGGGGGGTTCAGCTTTCTTT
CASRPDRGGSAFF
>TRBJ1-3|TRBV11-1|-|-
TGTGCCAGCAGAAGGGGACAAGCCTCTGGAAACACCATATATTTT
CASRRGQASGNTIYF
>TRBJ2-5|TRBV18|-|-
TGTGCCAGCTCACCACCTTCCAGTCGGCAAGAGACCCAGTACTTC
CASSPPSSRQETQYF
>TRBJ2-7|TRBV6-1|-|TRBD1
TGTGCCAGCATTACAGGGGGCGGCTACGAGCAGTACTTC
CASITGGGYEQYF
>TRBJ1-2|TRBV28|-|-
TGTGCCAGCAGTTTAGCTGGGCCGGCTAACTATGGCTACACCTTC
CASSLAGPANYGYTF
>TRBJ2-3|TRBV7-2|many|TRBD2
TGTGCCAGCAGCTTACCCGGGAGGAGGGATACGCAGTATTTT
CASSLPGRRDTQYF
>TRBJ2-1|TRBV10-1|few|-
TGCGCCAGCAGTGAGTCCGTTGCGTCGGAGCAGTTCTTC
CASSESVASEQFF
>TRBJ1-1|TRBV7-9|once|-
TGTGCCAGCAGCTCCGTCGGACGTACTGAAGCTTTCTTT
CASSSVGRTEAFF
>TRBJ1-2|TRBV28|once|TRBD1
TGTGCCAGCAGTACAGGACAGGGGGATTCAGGCTACACCTTC
CASSTGQGDSGYTF
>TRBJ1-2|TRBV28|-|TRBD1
TGTGCCAGCAGTTTAAGGGACAGACGCGGCTACACCTTC
CASSLRDRRGYTF
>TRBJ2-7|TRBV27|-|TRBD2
TGTGCCAGCAGTTTATATCCCCCCAGACTAGCGGGGAGCTCCTACGAGCAGTACTTC
CASSLYPPRLAGSSYEQYF
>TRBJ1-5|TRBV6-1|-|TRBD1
TGTGCCAGCAACCCAAATCGACAGGGGATGGAGCCCCAGCATTTT
CASNPNRQGMEPQHF
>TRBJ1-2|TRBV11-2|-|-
TGTGCCAGCAGCTTAACCGGCGTTAACTATGGCTACACCTTC
CASSLTGVNYGYTF
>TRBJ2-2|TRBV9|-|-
TGTGCCAGCAGCCCGACCCGAGCCGGGGAGCTGTTTTTT
CASSPTRAGELFF
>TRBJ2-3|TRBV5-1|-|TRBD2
TGCGCCAGCAGCATCGCCGGGACTAGCGGGACTGATACGCAGTATTTT
CASSIAGTSGTDTQYF
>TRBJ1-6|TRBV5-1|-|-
TGCGCCAGCAGCTTGTCAGTCTCCTATAATTCACCCCTCCACTTT
CASSLSVSYNSPLHF
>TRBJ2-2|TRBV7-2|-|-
TGTGCCAGCAGCTTAGATAGTTTGGTCGGGGAGCTGTTTTTT
CASSLDSLVGELFF
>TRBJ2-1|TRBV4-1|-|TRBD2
TGCGCCAGCAGCCAACCTAGCGGGAGAGACAAGCAGTTCTTC
CASSQPSGRDKQFF
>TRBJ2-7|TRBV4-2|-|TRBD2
TGTGCCAGCAGCGACGGCGGGAGTTCGTACGAGCAGTACTTC
CASSDGGSSYEQYF
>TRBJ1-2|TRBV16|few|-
TGTGCCAGCAGCCCACAGCGGGGGGAAAGTGGCTACACCTTC
CASSPQRGESGYTF
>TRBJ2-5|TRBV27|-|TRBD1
TGTGCCAGCAGTTTAACAGGGGGCGCAAAGACCCAGTACTTC
CASSLTGGAKTQYF